A single sample is the source of the 5 T cell receptor beta chains below, sequenced in a study of blood T cell repertoires in COVID-19. Sequenced by immunoSEQ multiplex PCR; TCRdb stores in-frame clones only, minus some. Among 100,000 or so clones listed, just under 80% were seen once. Specimen: peripheral blood. The receptors derive from a man in his sixties or seventies with active or convalescent COVID-19.

The V and J genes are TRBV7-5 and TRBJ1-2. TRBV7-5 is a pseudogene segment. This CDR3 spans 15 amino acids. The CDR3 sequence: CARSPMVPGGYGYTF. CDR3 nucleotides: TGTGCCAGAAGCCCCATGGTCCCCGGAGGCTATGGCTACACCTTC.

This clone has only one observation. The CDR3 is CASSVGAHSTDTQYF. In nucleotides, the CDR3 is TGTGCCAGCAGCGTAGGGGCTCATAGCACAGATACGCAGTATTTT. This chain joins TRBV9 and TRBJ2-3; D not certain. From germline, CDR1 is SGDLS and CDR2 YYNGEE. The CDR3 runs to 15 residues. The V end lost 0 bases, the J end lost 0 bases, and 8 bases lay between the germline ends.

The genes are TRBV5-1 and TRBJ1-1; TRBD1 is a possible D gene (6 bases). CDR3 length: 15 residues. The V and J ends lost 0 bases and 0 bases respectively, with 9 bases between them. Germline assignment: CDR1 SGHRS and CDR2 YFSETQ. CDR3 amino acids: CASSLEGVMNTEAFF. As DNA, the CDR3 is TGCGCCAGCAGCTTGGAGGGGGTCATGAACACTGAAGCTTTCTTT.

The V call is TRBV19, the J call TRBJ1-3; 7 bases match TRBD1. The trim removed 5 bases at V and 0 bases at J, leaving 1 base unmatched. The CDR3 totals 14 residues. Germline CDR1 reads LNHDA; CDR2 reads SQIVND (reference sequence). This CDR3 reads CASSGTVSGNTIYF. CDR3 DNA sequence: TGTGCCAGTAGTGGGACAGTCTCTGGAAACACCATATATTTT.

The chain is built from TRBV6-5 and TRBJ1-1; 9 bases agree with TRBD1. The CDR3 is made up of 15 amino acids. Per the germline V gene, CDR1 is MNHEY and CDR2 is SVGAGI. Germline trimming cut 7 bases from V and 3 bases from J; bases unmatched to any gene: 9. The CDR3 sequence: CASNSRQGEDTEAFF. In DNA form, the CDR3 reads TGTGCCAGCAATTCCCGACAGGGGGAGGACACTGAAGCTTTCTTT.